This T cell receptor (beta chain) was obtained from a study of T cells in Graves' hyperthyroidism and ophthalmopathy. Study outcomes and limitations: The majority of expanded thyroid clonotypes above 0.001 also appeared in blood. The model forecast ophthalmopathy, anticipating it by a median 6.5 months before onset.

Amplified TCR beta CDR3 regions derived from RNA transcripts. The TCR CDR3 was amplified in a first-round RT-PCR using the HTBI primer set. TCRdb redid the calling of the multiplex PCR reads with MiXCR, one entry per CDR3 protein. The data contain about 280,000 distinct CDR3 sequences, less than 30% of them singletons. Progressors' blood was drawn at hyperthyroidism diagnosis, before ophthalmopathy symptoms. There are 14 residues in the CDR3. Germline values: CDR1 MNHEY, CDR2 SVGAGI. V trimming: 2 bases; J trimming: 2 bases; junction bases outside the gene matches: 3. In its sample, this clonotype was seen many times. Its target is unknown.

This TCR was recovered from a man in his forties with Graves' hyperthyroidism that later progressed to Graves' ophthalmopathy. What was sequenced was blood. V usage is TRBV6-5 and J usage is TRBJ2-7, with 7 bases matching TRBD2. In nucleotides, the CDR3 is TGTGCCAGCAGTTACGCTGGGAGGGCCTACGAGCAGTACTTC. It is translated as CASSYAGRAYEQYF.